This is a list of T cell receptor beta chains from one sample in a study of shared clonotypes between healthy human individuals. Data came from immunoSEQ multiplex PCR; TCRdb stores just in-frame clones and leaves some out. The repertoire consists of about 2 million clones, with about 95% occurring once and the leading ten covering approximately 1%. Source material: naive CD8+ T cells sorted from blood. The receptors were sampled from a man between 18 and 29 years old in good health. Both conserved end residues are part of each CDR3. D genes are given only for firm matches. Rows may omit the clone size; those that give it use once, few, many or a size class.

d_call	v_call	j_call	clone_size	cdr3_aa	cdr3_nt
.	TRBV5-5	TRBJ1-1	once	CASSLGILGFGTEAFF	TGTGCCAGCAGCTTGGGGATTTTGGGATTCGGCACTGAAGCTTTCTTT
.	TRBV7-9	TRBJ2-1	.	CASGTRLPEQFF	TGTGCCTCCGGGACACGCTTACCTGAGCAGTTCTTC
TRBD1	TRBV29-1	TRBJ2-7	.	CSVAQGNEQYF	TGCAGCGTTGCACAGGGGAACGAGCAGTACTTC
TRBD1	TRBV25-1	TRBJ1-2	.	CASSDGTAFYGYTF	TGTGCCAGCAGTGACGGGACAGCGTTCTATGGCTACACCTTC
.	TRBV7-9	TRBJ2-7	.	CASSSSGRLVGEQYF	TGTGCCAGCAGCAGTTCGGGACGACTAGTGGGGGAGCAGTACTTC
TRBD2	TRBV4-1	TRBJ2-5	once	CASSQRAGGETQYF	TGCGCCAGCAGCCAACGGGCGGGGGGTGAGACCCAGTACTTC
.	TRBV6-5	TRBJ1-1	.	CASSYRGDLNEAFF	TGTGCCAGCAGTTACCGAGGGGATCTGAATGAAGCTTTCTTT
.	TRBV27	TRBJ2-7	.	CASSPFQSYEQYF	TGTGCCAGCAGTCCCTTTCAATCCTACGAGCAGTACTTC
TRBD2	TRBV7-9	TRBJ2-7	.	CASSRTGTSYEQYF	TGTGCCAGCAGCCGAACCGGGACTAGCTACGAGCAGTACTTC
.	TRBV5-6	TRBJ1-3	.	CASSTAGFLSGNTIYF	TGTGCCAGCAGCACAGCAGGGTTCCTCTCTGGAAACACCATATATTTT
TRBD2	TRBV5-6	TRBJ2-1	.	CASSGGRGDEQFF	TGTGCCAGCAGCGGGGGGAGGGGCGATGAGCAGTTCTTC
.	TRBV5-1	TRBJ1-2	few	CASSLLEVRGTGYTF	TGCGCCAGCAGCTTGTTAGAAGTCAGGGGAACTGGCTACACCTTC
.	TRBV14	TRBJ2-3	.	CASSKAGRTDTQYF	TGTGCCAGCTCCAAGGCGGGTCGCACAGATACGCAGTATTTT
TRBD1	TRBV29-1	TRBJ2-7	.	CSVVGGQGIEQYF	TGCAGCGTTGTGGGGGGACAGGGTATCGAGCAGTACTTC
.	TRBV7-2	TRBJ1-3	.	CASSLAGSGNTIYF	TGTGCCAGCAGCTTAGCTGGGTCTGGAAACACCATATATTTT
.	TRBV7-2	TRBJ2-1	once	CASSAEGPAGEQFF	TGTGCCAGCAGCGCCGAGGGACCTGCGGGTGAGCAGTTCTTC
.	TRBV4-1	TRBJ2-3	once	CASSQVQDSDTQYF	TGCGCCAGCAGCCAAGTTCAAGACTCAGATACGCAGTATTTT
.	TRBV6-1	TRBJ2-7	.	CASIAPYEQYF	TGTGCCAGCATCGCCCCCTACGAGCAGTACTTC
.	TRBV4-1	TRBJ2-1	.	CASSQQGAVSSYNEQFF	TGCGCCAGCAGCCAACAAGGGGCGGTAAGCTCCTACAATGAGCAGTTCTTC
.	TRBV27	TRBJ2-1	once	CASSLSRASYNEQFF	TGTGCCAGCAGTTTATCCCGGGCTAGTTACAATGAGCAGTTCTTC
.	TRBV9	TRBJ2-2	.	CASSVAANTGELFF	TGTGCCAGCAGCGTAGCCGCGAACACCGGGGAGCTGTTTTTT
.	TRBV4-2	TRBJ2-7	.	CASSQAIGDSSYEQYF	TGTGCCAGCAGCCAAGCGATTGGAGACAGCTCCTACGAGCAGTACTTC
.	TRBV9	TRBJ2-3	.	CASSVGGSGTDTQYF	TGTGCCAGCAGCGTAGGGGGGTCCGGCACAGATACGCAGTATTTT
.	TRBV6-5	TRBJ2-1	.	CASSYGEGGEQFF	TGTGCCAGCAGTTACGGGGAAGGAGGTGAGCAGTTCTTC
TRBD2	TRBV7-2	TRBJ2-2	.	CASSLGRSGSGVNTGELFF	TGTGCCAGCAGCTTAGGCCGTTCGGGTAGCGGGGTGAACACCGGGGAGCTGTTTTTT
.	TRBV28	TRBJ1-2	.	CASSLDGTNYGYTF	TGTGCCAGCAGCCTGGACGGCACTAACTATGGCTACACCTTC
TRBD2	TRBV19	TRBJ2-1	.	CASSIAGGPLNEQFF	TGTGCCAGTAGTATAGCGGGGGGGCCTTTGAATGAGCAGTTCTTC
.	TRBV29-1	TRBJ2-7	.	CSVEDRYEQYF	TGCAGCGTTGAAGATAGGTACGAGCAGTACTTC
.	TRBV27	TRBJ1-5	.	CASSLSDSNQPQHF	TGTGCCAGCAGTTTATCTGACAGCAATCAGCCCCAGCATTTT
TRBD1	TRBV2	TRBJ1-4	.	CASSSGGSDEKLFF	TGTGCCAGCAGTTCAGGGGGATCAGATGAAAAACTGTTTTTT
TRBD1	TRBV5-1	TRBJ2-7	.	CASSFSQGYEQYF	TGCGCCAGCAGCTTCTCACAGGGGTACGAGCAGTACTTC
TRBD1	TRBV7-9	TRBJ1-1	.	CASSPRDSEAFF	TGTGCCAGCAGCCCCCGGGACAGTGAAGCTTTCTTT
.	TRBV30	TRBJ2-1	.	CAWIVSRTSNEQFF	TGTGCCTGGATCGTGTCGCGGACCTCTAATGAGCAGTTCTTC
.	TRBV6-4	TRBJ2-1	.	CASSATYNEQFF	TGTGCCAGCAGTGCTACGTACAATGAGCAGTTCTTC
.	TRBV29-1	TRBJ1-2	.	CSVVPLGPGQRYGYTF	TGCAGCGTTGTTCCGTTGGGACCCGGACAGCGATATGGCTACACCTTC
TRBD2	TRBV7-9	TRBJ2-7	.	CASSLGSASGLGEQYF	TGTGCCAGCAGCTTAGGTAGTGCTAGCGGGTTGGGGGAGCAGTACTTC
.	TRBV4-3	TRBJ2-5	.	CASSQDREETQYF	TGCGCCAGCAGCCAAGATCGGGAGGAGACCCAGTACTTC
.	TRBV6-1	TRBJ2-1	.	CASSEGREQFF	TGTGCCAGCAGTGAGGGGAGAGAGCAGTTCTTC
.	TRBV10-3	TRBJ2-1	.	CAITVGPQGMDEQFF	TGTGCCATCACGGTCGGTCCACAGGGTATGGATGAGCAGTTCTTC
.	TRBV14	TRBJ2-6	.	CASSHAGWSGANVLTF	TGTGCCAGCAGCCACGCAGGCTGGTCTGGGGCCAACGTCCTGACTTTC
TRBD2	TRBV9	TRBJ2-7	.	CASSPRLAKVDEQYF	TGTGCCAGCAGCCCCCGACTAGCTAAGGTTGACGAGCAGTACTTC
.	TRBV10-2	TRBJ1-3	once	CASSGSSSGNTIYF	TGCGCCAGCAGTGGAAGCAGCTCTGGAAACACCATATATTTT
.	TRBV30	TRBJ2-5	.	CAWNRGQMYQETQYF	TGTGCCTGGAACCGGGGGCAGATGTACCAAGAGACCCAGTACTTC
TRBD1	TRBV2	TRBJ1-2	.	CASSMDRGPHYYGYTF	TGTGCCAGCAGCATGGACAGGGGGCCTCATTACTATGGCTACACCTTC
.	TRBV13	TRBJ2-1	.	CASSNTREGQVYEQFF	TGTGCCAGCAGCAATACGCGCGAGGGCCAGGTCTATGAGCAGTTCTTC
TRBD1	TRBV9	TRBJ1-6	.	CASNIFGTGDSPLHF	TGTGCCAGCAACATATTCGGGACAGGGGATTCACCCCTCCACTTT